These 9 T cell receptor beta chains came from one sample sequenced in a study of CD8 T cells in Susac syndrome (dated by TCRdb to the late 2010s). The library was built by means of the immunoSEQ multiplex PCR assay. RNA was extracted using the RNeasy kit, and about 0.5 to 1 microgram was reverse transcribed with random hexamers. Starting from the raw public reads, TCRdb applied fastp trimming at Q25, assembled clones with MiXCR and retained in-frame beta chains. One record per CDR3 amino acid sequence lists the most common genes and DNA. For this sample the table gives 150,000 or so distinct CDR3 sequences, of which approximately 95% were detected only once. The ten biggest clones cover 0.14% of the sample. The sample taken for sequencing was CD4+ T cells from PBMCs. All receptors come from a human donor with Susac syndrome.

The chain recombines TRBV20-1 with TRBJ1-1, with D unclear. The CDR3 covers 14 residues. V lost 4 bases to trimming and J lost 5 bases, with 17 bases between them. Germline loops: CDR1 DFQATT, CDR2 SNEGSKA (reference sequence). Written as DNA, the CDR3 is TGCAGTGCTAAGATAGGTGGACCGAGGACTGAAGCTTTCTTT. Translating gives CSAKIGGPRTEAFF.

This rearrangement joins TRBV18 to TRBJ2-1; TRBD2 aligns across 10 bases. This CDR3 contains 16 residues. Germline V lookup: CDR1 KGHSH, CDR2 LQKENI. V was clipped by 4 bases and J by 10 bases; unmatched bases: 13. In DNA form, the CDR3 reads TGTGCCAGCTCACACCTTAGCGGGAGGCCCAGCAAGGAGCAGTTCTTC. It yields the protein CASSHLSGRPSKEQFF. The complete variable domain, with remaining parts taken from reference TRBV18 and TRBJ2-1, reads NAGVMQNPRHLVRRRGQEARLRCSPMKGHSHVYWYRQLPEEGLKFMVYLQKENIIDESGMPKERFSAEFPKEGPSILRIQQVVRGDSAAYFCASSHLSGRPSKEQFFGPGTRLTVL.

This chain links TRBV20-1 with TRBJ2-3; possible D gene TRBD2, 6 bases. Germline CDR1 DFQATT, CDR2 SNEGSKA (reference sequence). This CDR3 region has 14 residues. V was trimmed by 5 bases and J by 5 bases, leaving 17 bases between them. Here the CDR3 reads CSALPAGGRDTQYF. CDR3 DNA sequence: TGCAGTGCTCTCCCCGCTGGGGGGAGAGATACGCAGTATTTT.

J is TRBJ2-5 and V is TRBV2; D is uncertain. Germline assignment: CDR1 SNHLY and CDR2 FYNNEI. The CDR3 loop spans 13 amino acids. Trimming cost V 4 bases and J 1 base, with 7 bases left between them. The chain's CDR3 is CASSGPPQETQYF. The CDR3 nucleotides are TGTGCCAGCAGTGGTCCGCCCCAAGAGACCCAGTACTTC.

This rearrangement joins TRBV18 to TRBJ2-1, with a possible D match to TRBD2 (6 bases). Germline CDR1 and CDR2: KGHSH and LQKENI. The V end lost 4 bases, the J end lost 4 bases, and 14 bases lay between the germline ends. The CDR3 consists of 15 residues. The CDR3: CASSQNSGPYNEQFF. CDR3 DNA: TGTGCCAGCTCACAAAATAGCGGTCCTTACAATGAGCAGTTCTTC.

The chain links TRBV9 to TRBJ2-7; D is undetermined. Trimming removed 0 bases from V and 2 bases from J, with 15 bases in between. This CDR3 has 16 residues. Germline lookup yields CDR1 SGDLS and CDR2 YYNGEE. DNA for the CDR3: TGTGCCAGCAGCGTAGGTAGTTCGCACCTTACCTACGAGCAGTACTTC. Protein product: CASSVGSSHLTYEQYF. The full variable domain, in which reference TRBV9 and TRBJ2-7 provide the parts outside the CDR3, is DSGVTQTPKHLITATGQRVTLRCSPRSGDLSVYWYQQSLDQGLQFLIQYYNGEERAKGNILERFSAQQFPDLHSELNLSSLELGDSALYFCASSVGSSHLTYEQYFGPGTRLTVT.

The rearrangement joins TRBV30 to TRBJ1-5; the D gene is possibly TRBD1 (5 bases). The CDR3 length is 15 residues. The V and J ends lost 3 bases and 5 bases respectively, with 17 bases between them. Germline loops: CDR1 GTSNPN, CDR2 SVGIG (reference sequence). CDR3 amino acids: CAWSRGGNSYQPQHF. Here the CDR3 DNA reads TGTGCCTGGAGCCGCGGGGGGAACAGCTATCAGCCCCAGCATTTT.

The chain joins TRBV5-6 to TRBJ1-2, with unresolved D. The germline CDR1 and CDR2 sequences are SGHDT and YYEEEE. CDR3 length: 13 amino acids. V was pared by 3 bases and J by 4 bases, with 10 bases between. The CDR3 region has the DNA TGTGCCAGCAGCTGGCAGGCGGGCTATGGCTACACCTTC. Its protein product is CASSWQAGYGYTF.

The V call is TRBV23-1, the J call TRBJ1-4; the D gene is possibly TRBD1 (5 bases). TRBV23-1 is labeled an ORF, and its function is uncertain. Trimming shortened V by 2 bases and J by 2 bases, and 12 bases separated the two germline ends. There are 16 residues in the CDR3. This chain's CDR3 is CASSQPPGRTNEKLFF. The CDR3 DNA follows: TGCGCCAGCAGTCAACCGCCGGGACGGACTAATGAAAAACTGTTTTTT.